A single sample is the source of the 10 T cell receptor beta chains below, sequenced in a study of cytomegalovirus exposure and HLA in healthy donors (dated by TCRdb to about 2017). Receptor libraries were prepared by the immunoSEQ multiplex PCR assay. For the multiplex PCR, a mixture combining 60 forward primers for TCR Vbeta segments and 13 reverse primers for TCR Jbeta segments was used. The immuneACCESS repertoire file appears here via TCRdb, limited to in-frame rearrangements. These files lack a portion of the clones; in checked studies, under half of the deficit traces to unresolved V genes, and the cause of the others is not known. The sample data list over 65,000 clones, and around 80% of these were observed just once. The ten largest clones capture more than 7.5% of the sample. The sample taken for sequencing was PBMCs. The source is a man in his forties in good health and CMV-seronegative.

The J gene is TRBJ1-5, the V gene TRBV7-2, with D possibly matching TRBD1 (6 bases). The CDR3 has 15 amino acids. CDR1 and CDR2 from the germline V gene are SGHTA and FQGNSA. V was cut by 0 bases and J by 5 bases, with 11 bases left in between. CDR3 protein: CASSLASTGYQPQHF. CDR3 DNA sequence: TGTGCCAGCAGCTTAGCGTCAACAGGGTATCAGCCCCAGCATTTT.

The chain couples TRBV19 to TRBJ2-2; TRBD2 agrees at 12 bases. CDR3 length: 15 amino acids. V shed 7 bases, J shed 4 bases, and the junction held 4 bases outside the gene matches. From germline, CDR1 is LNHDA and CDR2 SQIVND (reference sequence). The CDR3 spells CASTASGRGTGELFF. For the CDR3, the DNA is TGTGCCAGTACCGCTAGCGGGAGGGGCACCGGGGAGCTGTTTTTT.

This clone was seen a handful of times. The CDR3 DNA follows: TGTGCCAGCAGCCGGGACAGGGGGCGAGGAAAACTGTTTTTT. This codes for CASSRDRGRGKLFF. The chain links TRBV5-5 to TRBJ1-4; 12 bases are a match to TRBD1. Germline V gene lookup returns CDR1 SGHKS and CDR2 YYEKEE (reference sequence). The CDR3 loop spans 14 amino acids. The ends lost 4 bases at V and 10 bases at J; junction bases unmatched: 5.

This clone was recorded a few times. The chain recombines TRBV6-5 with TRBJ1-4, with TRBD1 matching 9 bases. Trimming at V came to 4 bases and at J to 8 bases, leaving 8 bases not matched to a gene. Germline V gene sequence: CDR1 MNHEY, CDR2 SVGAGI. The CDR3 extends over 15 amino acids. The CDR3 DNA follows: TGTGCCAGCAGTTCCACGACAGGGGGAGGCGAAAAACTGTTTTTT. As protein: CASSSTTGGGEKLFF.

J is TRBJ1-6 and V is TRBV5-1; no firm D call. Germline values: CDR1 SGHRS, CDR2 YFSETQ. The germline V and J ends were trimmed by 0 bases and 6 bases, with 16 bases remaining between them. There are 17 residues in the CDR3. The CDR3 nucleotides read TGCGCCAGCAGCTTGGTTGCAACTGGCCGGGGTAATTCACCCCTCCACTTT. Translation: CASSLVATGRGNSPLHF.

The J gene is TRBJ2-7, the V gene TRBV4-2, with a possible D match to TRBD2 (6 bases). Per the germline V gene, CDR1 is LGHNA and CDR2 is YNFKEQ. The CDR3 has 16 residues. V gave up 1 base and J gave up 0 bases, with 13 bases separating them. Here the CDR3 reads CASSQVFAGSSYEQYF. CDR3 in DNA: TGTGCCAGCAGCCAAGTGTTTGCGGGGAGCTCCTACGAGCAGTACTTC.

This clone was seen a handful of times. The chain joins TRBV5-6 to TRBJ1-5; D is perhaps TRBD1 (5 bases). With 2 bases removed from V and 11 bases from J, the gap between germline ends came to 17 bases. This CDR3 has 14 amino acids. Germline V lookup: CDR1 SGHDT, CDR2 YYEEEE. The CDR3 spells CASSLGQGLTAQHF. The CDR3 bases are TGTGCCAGCAGCTTAGGGCAGGGACTTACAGCCCAGCATTTT.

The chain links TRBV5-1 to TRBJ1-4; TRBD1 aligns across 11 bases. The trim removed 4 bases at V and 3 bases at J, leaving 2 bases unmatched. From germline, CDR1 is SGHRS and CDR2 YFSETQ. This CDR3 region has 15 residues. Here the CDR3 DNA reads TGCGCCAGCAGCGGGGGACAGGGGGCTAATGAAAAACTGTTTTTT. Protein: CASSGGQGANEKLFF. The full variable domain, with the rest looked up from reference TRBV5-1 and TRBJ1-4, is KAGVTQTPRYLIKTRGQQVTLSCSPISGHRSVSWYQQTPGQGLQFLFEYFSETQRNKGNFPGRFSGRQFSNSRSEMNVSTLELGDSALYLCASSGGQGANEKLFFGSGTQLSVL.

A note on this clone: The same CDR3 also results from other DNA sequences found in this sample. The chain links TRBV5-4 to TRBJ2-7, with TRBD1 identical over 7 bases. Trimming cost V 1 base and J 2 bases; bases outside gene matches: 3. Germline-derived CDR1 and CDR2 are SGHNT and YYREEE (reference sequence). The CDR3 sequence is 14 residues long. This chain's CDR3 is CASSLPGGPYEQYF. CDR3 nucleotide sequence: TGTGCCAGCAGCTTGCCAGGGGGACCCTACGAGCAGTACTTC. Full variable domain (rest looked up from reference TRBV5-4 and TRBJ2-7): ETGVTQSPTHLIKTRGQQVTLRCSSQSGHNTVSWYQQALGQGPQFIFQYYREEENGRGNFPPRFSGLQFPNYSSELNVNALELDDSALYLCASSLPGGPYEQYFGPGTRLTVT.

The chain carries TRBV15 and TRBJ2-1; perhaps TRBD2 as D (5 bases). Per germline, CDR1 LNHNV and CDR2 YYDKDF (reference sequence). V gave up 3 bases and J gave up 9 bases, with 15 bases separating them. The CDR3 has 14 amino acids. The CDR3 loop is CATSSVTRASEQFF. The DNA for the CDR3 is TGTGCCACCAGCAGTGTTACTAGGGCCAGTGAGCAGTTCTTC.